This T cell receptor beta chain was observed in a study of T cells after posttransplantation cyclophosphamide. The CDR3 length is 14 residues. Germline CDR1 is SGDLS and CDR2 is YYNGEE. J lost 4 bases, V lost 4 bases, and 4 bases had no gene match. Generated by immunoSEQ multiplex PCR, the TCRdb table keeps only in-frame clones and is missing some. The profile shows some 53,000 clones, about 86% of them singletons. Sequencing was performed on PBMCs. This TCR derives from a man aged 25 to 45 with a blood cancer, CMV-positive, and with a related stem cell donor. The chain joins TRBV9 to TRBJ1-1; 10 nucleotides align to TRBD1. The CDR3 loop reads CASSLGQGSTEAFF. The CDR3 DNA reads TGTGCCAGCAGCCTGGGACAGGGGAGCACTGAAGCTTTCTTT. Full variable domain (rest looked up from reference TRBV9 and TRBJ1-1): DSGVTQTPKHLITATGQRVTLRCSPRSGDLSVYWYQQSLDQGLQFLIQYYNGEERAKGNILERFSAQQFPDLHSELNLSSLELGDSALYFCASSLGQGSTEAFFGQGTRLTVV.